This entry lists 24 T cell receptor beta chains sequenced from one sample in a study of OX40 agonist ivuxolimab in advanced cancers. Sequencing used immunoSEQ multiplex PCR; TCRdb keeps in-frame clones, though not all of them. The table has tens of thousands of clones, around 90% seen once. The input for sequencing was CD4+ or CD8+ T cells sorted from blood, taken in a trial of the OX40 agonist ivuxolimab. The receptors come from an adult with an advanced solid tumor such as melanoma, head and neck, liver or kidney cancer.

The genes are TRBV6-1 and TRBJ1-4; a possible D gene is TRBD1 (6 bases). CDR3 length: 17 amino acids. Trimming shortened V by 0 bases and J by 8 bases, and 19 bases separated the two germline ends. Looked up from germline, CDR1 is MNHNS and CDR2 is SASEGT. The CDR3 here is CASSEARGGQIGEKLFF. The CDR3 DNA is TGTGCCAGCAGTGAAGCGCGGGGGGGGCAGATTGGAGAAAAACTGTTTTTT.

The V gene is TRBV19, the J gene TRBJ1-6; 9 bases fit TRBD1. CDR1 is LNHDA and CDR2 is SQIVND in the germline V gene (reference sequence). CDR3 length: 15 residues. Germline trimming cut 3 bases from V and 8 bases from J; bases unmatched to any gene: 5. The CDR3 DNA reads TGTGCCAGTAGTATGGAGGACAGGGGTTATTCACCCCTCCACTTT. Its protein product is CASSMEDRGYSPLHF. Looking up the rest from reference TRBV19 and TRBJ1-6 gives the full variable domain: DGGITQSPKYLFRKEGQNVTLSCEQNLNHDAMYWYRQDPGQGLRLIYYSQIVNDFQKGDIAEGYSVSREKKESFPLTVTSAQKNPTAFYLCASSMEDRGYSPLHFGNGTRLTVT.

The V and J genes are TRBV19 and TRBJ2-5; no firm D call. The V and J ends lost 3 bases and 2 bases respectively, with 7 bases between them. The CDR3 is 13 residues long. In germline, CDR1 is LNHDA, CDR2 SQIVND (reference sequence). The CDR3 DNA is TGTGCCAGTAGTATGCAGATACAAGAGACCCAGTACTTC. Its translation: CASSMQIQETQYF.

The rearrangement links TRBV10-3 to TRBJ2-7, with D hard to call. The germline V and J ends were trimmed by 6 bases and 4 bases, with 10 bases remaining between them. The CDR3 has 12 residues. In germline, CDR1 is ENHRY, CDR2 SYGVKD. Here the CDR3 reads CAISSLPYEQYF. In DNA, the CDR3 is TGTGCCATCAGCTCACTTCCGTACGAGCAGTACTTC.

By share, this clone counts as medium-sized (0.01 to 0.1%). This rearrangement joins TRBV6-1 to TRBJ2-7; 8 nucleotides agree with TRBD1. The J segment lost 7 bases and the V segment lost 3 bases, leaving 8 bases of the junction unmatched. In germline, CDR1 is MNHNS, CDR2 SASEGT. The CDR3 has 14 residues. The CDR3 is CASSEQGAQDEQYF. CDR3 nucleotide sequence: TGTGCCAGCAGTGAGCAGGGGGCACAGGATGAGCAGTACTTC.

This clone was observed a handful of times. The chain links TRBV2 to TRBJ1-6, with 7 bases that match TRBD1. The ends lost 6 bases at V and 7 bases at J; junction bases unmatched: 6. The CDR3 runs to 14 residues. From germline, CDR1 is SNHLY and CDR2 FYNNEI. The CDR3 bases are TGTGCCAGCAGGGGGGACAGCCAAAATTCACCCCTCCACTTT. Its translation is CASRGDSQNSPLHF.

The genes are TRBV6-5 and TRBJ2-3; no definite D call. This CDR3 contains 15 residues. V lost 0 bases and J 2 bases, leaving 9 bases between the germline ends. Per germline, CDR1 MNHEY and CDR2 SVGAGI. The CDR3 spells CASSYSPTTTDTQYF. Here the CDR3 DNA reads TGTGCCAGCAGTTACTCGCCGACCACCACAGATACGCAGTATTTT.

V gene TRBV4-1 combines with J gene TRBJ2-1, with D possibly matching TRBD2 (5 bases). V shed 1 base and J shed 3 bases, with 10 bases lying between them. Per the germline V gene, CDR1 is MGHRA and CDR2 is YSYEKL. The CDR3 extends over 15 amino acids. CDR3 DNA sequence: TGCGCCAGCAGCCAAGTACGGGGAAGCTACAATGAGCAGTTCTTC. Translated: CASSQVRGSYNEQFF.

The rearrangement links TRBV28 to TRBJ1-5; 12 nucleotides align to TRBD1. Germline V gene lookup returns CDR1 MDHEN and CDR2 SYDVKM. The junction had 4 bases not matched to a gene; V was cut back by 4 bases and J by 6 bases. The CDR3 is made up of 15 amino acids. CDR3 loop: CASSSGQGAGQPQHF. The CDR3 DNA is TGTGCCAGCAGTTCGGGACAGGGGGCGGGTCAGCCCCAGCATTTT.

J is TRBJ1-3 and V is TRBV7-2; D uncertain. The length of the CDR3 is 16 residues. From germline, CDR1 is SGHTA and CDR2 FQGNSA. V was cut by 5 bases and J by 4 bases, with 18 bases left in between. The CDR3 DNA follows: TGTGCCAGCAGCCCTCATTTGTTGCCCCAGGGAAACACCATATATTTT. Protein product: CASSPHLLPQGNTIYF.

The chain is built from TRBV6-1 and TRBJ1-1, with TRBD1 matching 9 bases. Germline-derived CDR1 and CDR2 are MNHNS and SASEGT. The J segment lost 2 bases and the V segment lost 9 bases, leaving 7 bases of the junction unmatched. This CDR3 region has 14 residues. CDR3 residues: CASFPTGGNTEAFF. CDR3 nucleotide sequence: TGTGCCAGTTTCCCTACAGGGGGCAACACTGAAGCTTTCTTT.

In DNA, the CDR3 is TGTGCCAGTAGCCGAGGGACTAGCGGTTACGGTGAGCAGTTCTTC. Translated, it gives CASSRGTSGYGEQFF. This sequence joins TRBV19 and TRBJ2-1; 11 bases are a match to TRBD2. CDR3 length equals 15 residues. J lost 9 bases, V lost 6 bases, and 10 bases had no gene match. Germline loops: CDR1 LNHDA, CDR2 SQIVND (reference sequence).

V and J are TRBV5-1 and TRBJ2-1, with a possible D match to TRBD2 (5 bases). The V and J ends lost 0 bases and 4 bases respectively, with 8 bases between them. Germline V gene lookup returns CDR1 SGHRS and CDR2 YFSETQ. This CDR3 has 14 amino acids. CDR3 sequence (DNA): TGCGCCAGCAGCTTGGCAGCGGATTACAATGAGCAGTTCTTC. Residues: CASSLAADYNEQFF.

This CDR3 reads CARSRPNQPQHF. The CDR3 coding sequence is TGTGCCCGGTCTCGGCCGAATCAGCCCCAGCATTTT. The chain employs TRBV28 and TRBJ1-5; D ambiguous. Germline V gene lookup returns CDR1 MDHEN and CDR2 SYDVKM. V gave up 11 bases and J gave up 4 bases, with 12 bases separating them. This CDR3 contains 12 residues.

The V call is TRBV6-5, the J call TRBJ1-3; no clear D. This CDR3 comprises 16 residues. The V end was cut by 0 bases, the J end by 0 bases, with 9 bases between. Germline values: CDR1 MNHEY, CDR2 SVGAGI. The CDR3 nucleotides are TGTGCCAGCAGTTACTCCCCGGATAACTCTGGAAACACCATATATTTT. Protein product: CASSYSPDNSGNTIYF.

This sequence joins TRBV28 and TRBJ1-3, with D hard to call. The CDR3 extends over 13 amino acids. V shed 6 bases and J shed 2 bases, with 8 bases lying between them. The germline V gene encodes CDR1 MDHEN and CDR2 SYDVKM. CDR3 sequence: CASRPTAGNTIYF. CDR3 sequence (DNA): TGTGCCAGCAGACCTACAGCTGGAAACACCATATATTTT.

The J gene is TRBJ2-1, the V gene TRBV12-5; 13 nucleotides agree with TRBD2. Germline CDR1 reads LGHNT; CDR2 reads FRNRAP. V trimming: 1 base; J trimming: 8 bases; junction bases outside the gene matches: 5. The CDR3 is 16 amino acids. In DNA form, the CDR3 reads TGTGCTAGTGGTTTGGGACTAGCGGGAGGTCAAGATGAGCAGTTCTTC. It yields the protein CASGLGLAGGQDEQFF. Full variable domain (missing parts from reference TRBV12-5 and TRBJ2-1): DARVTQTPRHKVTEMGQEVTMRCQPILGHNTVFWYRQTMMQGLELLAYFRNRAPLDDSGMPKDRFSAEMPDATLATLKIQPSEPRDSAVYFCASGLGLAGGQDEQFFGPGTRLTVL.

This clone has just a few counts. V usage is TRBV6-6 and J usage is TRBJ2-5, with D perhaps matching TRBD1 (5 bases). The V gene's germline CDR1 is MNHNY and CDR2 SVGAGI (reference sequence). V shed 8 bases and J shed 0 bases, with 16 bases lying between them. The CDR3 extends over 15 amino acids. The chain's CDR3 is CASLHDRTYQETQYF. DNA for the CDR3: TGTGCCAGCCTTCACGACAGAACTTACCAAGAGACCCAGTACTTC.

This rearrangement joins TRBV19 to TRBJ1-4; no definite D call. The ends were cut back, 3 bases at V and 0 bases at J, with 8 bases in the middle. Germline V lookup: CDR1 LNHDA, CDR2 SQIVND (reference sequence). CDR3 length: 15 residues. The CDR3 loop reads CASSIRQTTNEKLFF. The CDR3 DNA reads TGTGCCAGTAGTATTCGGCAGACAACTAATGAAAAACTGTTTTTT. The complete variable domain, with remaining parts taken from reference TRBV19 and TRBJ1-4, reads DGGITQSPKYLFRKEGQNVTLSCEQNLNHDAMYWYRQDPGQGLRLIYYSQIVNDFQKGDIAEGYSVSREKKESFPLTVTSAQKNPTAFYLCASSIRQTTNEKLFFGSGTQLSVL.

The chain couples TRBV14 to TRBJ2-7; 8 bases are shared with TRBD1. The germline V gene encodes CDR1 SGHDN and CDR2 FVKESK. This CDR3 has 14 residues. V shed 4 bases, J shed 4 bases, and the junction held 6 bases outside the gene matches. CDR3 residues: CASSLYRGEYEQYF. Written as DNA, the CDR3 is TGTGCCAGCAGCCTTTACAGGGGGGAGTACGAGCAGTACTTC.

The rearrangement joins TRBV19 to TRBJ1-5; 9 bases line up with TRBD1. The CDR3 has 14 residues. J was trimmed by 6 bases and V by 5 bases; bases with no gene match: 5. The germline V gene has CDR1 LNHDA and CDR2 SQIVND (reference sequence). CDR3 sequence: CASSATGGPQPQHF. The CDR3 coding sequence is TGTGCCAGTAGTGCAACAGGGGGCCCTCAGCCCCAGCATTTT.

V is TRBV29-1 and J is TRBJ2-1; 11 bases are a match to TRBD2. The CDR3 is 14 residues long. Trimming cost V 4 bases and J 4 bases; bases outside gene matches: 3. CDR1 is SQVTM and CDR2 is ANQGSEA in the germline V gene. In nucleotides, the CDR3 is TGCAGCGTTGCTGGACTAGCGGGTTACAATGAGCAGTTCTTC. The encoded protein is CSVAGLAGYNEQFF.

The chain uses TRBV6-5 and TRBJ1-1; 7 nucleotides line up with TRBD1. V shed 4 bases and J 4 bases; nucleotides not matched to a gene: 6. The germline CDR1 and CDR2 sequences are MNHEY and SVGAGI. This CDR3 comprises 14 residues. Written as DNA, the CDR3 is TGTGCCAGCAGTTCCGCAGGGGGGAGCACTGAAGCTTTCTTT. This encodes CASSSAGGSTEAFF.

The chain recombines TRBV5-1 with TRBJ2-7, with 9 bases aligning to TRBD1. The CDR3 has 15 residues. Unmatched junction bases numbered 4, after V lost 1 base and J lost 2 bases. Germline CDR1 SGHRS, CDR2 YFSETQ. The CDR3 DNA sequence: TGCGCCAGCAGCTTGTCCGGACAGGGGCCCTACGAGCAGTACTTC. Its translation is CASSLSGQGPYEQYF. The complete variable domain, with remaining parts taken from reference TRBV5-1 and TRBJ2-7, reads KAGVTQTPRYLIKTRGQQVTLSCSPISGHRSVSWYQQTPGQGLQFLFEYFSETQRNKGNFPGRFSGRQFSNSRSEMNVSTLELGDSALYLCASSLSGQGPYEQYFGPGTRLTVT.